This passage covers 27 T cell receptor beta chains from one sample sequenced in a study of memory CD4+ T cells and cytomegalovirus serostatus. Single viable CD3+CD4+CD8-CD45RO+ cells were sorted as the memory CD4+ T cells. TCRdb's table, derived via immunoSEQ multiplex PCR, lists solely in-frame clones and lacks some. This repertoire shows 80,000 or so clones, 60% to 80% found once; its top ten account for roughly 2.6%. Material for sequencing was memory CD4+ T cells from blood. Receptors were obtained from an adult in good health and CMV-seropositive.

The chain employs TRBV5-5 and TRBJ1-2, with 9 bases lining up with TRBD1. The CDR3 consists of 14 residues. V lost 3 bases and J lost 8; bases outside the gene matches: 8. Germline-derived CDR1 and CDR2 are SGHKS and YYEKEE (reference sequence). Here the CDR3 reads CASSSLNRGQGYTF. The CDR3 region has the DNA TGTGCCAGCAGCTCCCTCAACAGGGGGCAAGGCTACACCTTC.

J is TRBJ1-6 and V is TRBV5-1; D gene uncertain. The germline CDR1 and CDR2 sequences are SGHRS and YFSETQ. This CDR3 has 15 residues. Trimming left V 0 bases short and J 10 bases short, with 14 bases between. This CDR3 reads CASSLEGGLGSPLHF. The CDR3 DNA sequence: TGCGCCAGCAGCTTGGAGGGCGGGCTCGGGTCACCCCTCCACTTT.

The table lists this clone with a count of one. This sequence joins TRBV5-6 and TRBJ1-1; D uncertain. The CDR3 is made up of 15 amino acids. The germline V gene has CDR1 SGHDT and CDR2 YYEEEE. Trimming pared 0 bases from V and 2 bases from J, leaving 11 bases between. The CDR3 coding sequence is TGTGCCAGCAGCTTGGCCGGAGGAGTAAACACTGAAGCTTTCTTT. This encodes CASSLAGGVNTEAFF. The complete variable domain, with remaining parts taken from reference TRBV5-6 and TRBJ1-1, reads DAGVTQSPTHLIKTRGQQVTLRCSPKSGHDTVSWYQQALGQGPQFIFQYYEEEERQRGNFPDRFSGHQFPNYSSELNVNALLLGDSALYLCASSLAGGVNTEAFFGQGTRLTVV.

The V call is TRBV20-1, the J call TRBJ2-7; D uncertain. This CDR3 region has 11 residues. CDR1 and CDR2 (germline): DFQATT, SNEGSKA (reference sequence). V lost 7 bases and J 0 bases, leaving 7 bases between the germline ends. CDR3 nucleotide sequence: TGCAGTGGTTTAGCCTCCTACGAGCAGTACTTC. This sequence encodes CSGLASYEQYF.

The genes are TRBV4-1 and TRBJ2-1, with 7 bases lining up with TRBD2. This CDR3 has 17 amino acids. After removal of 1 base from V and 8 bases from J, the junction contained 14 bases not matched to a gene. Germline V gives CDR1 MGHRA, CDR2 YSYEKL. CDR3 in DNA: TGCGCCAGCAGCCAAGTTGATCTAGGACTAGTTAATCATGAGCAGTTCTTC. Protein sequence: CASSQVDLGLVNHEQFF.

The chain has TRBV2 and TRBJ1-2, with 7 bases fitting TRBD1. The CDR3 is 14 amino acids. The J segment lost 8 bases and the V segment lost 2 bases, leaving 8 bases of the junction unmatched. Germline V lookup: CDR1 SNHLY, CDR2 FYNNEI. The CDR3 here is CASSESDRVGGYTF. For the CDR3, the DNA is TGTGCCAGCAGTGAATCCGACAGGGTTGGCGGCTACACCTTC.

V and J are TRBV19 and TRBJ1-4; TRBD1 is a possible D gene (6 bases). This CDR3 region has 15 residues. Germline V gives CDR1 LNHDA, CDR2 SQIVND (reference sequence). V was trimmed by 1 base and J by 3 bases, leaving 9 bases between them. The CDR3 here is CASSIGQASNEKLFF. The CDR3 bases are TGTGCCAGTAGTATAGGACAGGCCTCTAATGAAAAACTGTTTTTT.

This chain joins TRBV9 and TRBJ1-3; the D is unclear. The germline gives CDR1 SGDLS, CDR2 YYNGEE. The CDR3 covers 15 residues. The V end was cut by 0 bases, the J end by 0 bases, with 7 bases between. The CDR3 coding sequence is TGTGCCAGCAGCGTAGACGCTTTCTCTGGAAACACCATATATTTT. Residues: CASSVDAFSGNTIYF.

The J gene is TRBJ2-5, the V gene TRBV10-3; D is ambiguous. Germline V gene data show CDR1 as ENHRY and CDR2 as SYGVKD. The CDR3 is 13 amino acids. V was trimmed by 8 bases and J by 3 bases, leaving 13 bases between them. The CDR3 bases are TGTGCCATCGCGAGGAGTGGGGAAGAGACCCAGTACTTC. It specifies CAIARSGEETQYF.

The rearrangement links TRBV6-1 to TRBJ2-5; D is perhaps TRBD1 or TRBD2 (6 bases each). Per germline, CDR1 MNHNS and CDR2 SASEGT. The CDR3 runs to 14 residues. V lost 7 bases to trimming and J lost 4 bases, with 16 bases between them. CDR3 nucleotide sequence: TGTGCCAGCAAAAGGGGGATGGAGGGAGAGACCCAGTACTTC. It encodes CASKRGMEGETQYF.

The chain couples TRBV18 to TRBJ2-5; D call uncertain. Trimming cost V 5 bases and J 1 base, with 5 bases left between them. Germline CDR1 and CDR2: KGHSH and LQKENI. This CDR3 has 12 residues. The CDR3 DNA reads as TGTGCCAGCTCATCTGTCCAAGAGACCCAGTACTTC. It codes for CASSSVQETQYF.

The chain carries TRBV10-3 and TRBJ1-3; D is undetermined. The V gene lost 8 bases and the J gene lost 0 bases, with 5 bases spanning the gap. The CDR3 has 12 amino acids. Germline-derived CDR1 and CDR2 are ENHRY and SYGVKD. CDR3 amino acids: CAISDSGNTIYF. In DNA form, the CDR3 reads TGTGCCATCTCCGACTCTGGAAACACCATATATTTT.

The chain links TRBV28 to TRBJ1-2; TRBD1 agrees at 7 bases. Germline V gene lookup returns CDR1 MDHEN and CDR2 SYDVKM. This CDR3 contains 14 residues. The V segment lost 7 bases and the J segment 5 bases; nucleotides outside the gene matches: 10. CDR3 in DNA: TGTGCCAGCAATAATGCCGGGACAGTGTATGGCTACACCTTC. Translating gives CASNNAGTVYGYTF.

The chain is built from TRBV5-1 and TRBJ1-1, with D perhaps matching TRBD1 (5 bases). The CDR3 totals 17 residues. Germline V gene lookup returns CDR1 SGHRS and CDR2 YFSETQ. The V end was cut by 5 bases, the J end by 6 bases, with 26 bases between. The CDR3 region has the DNA TGCGCCAGCAGGCCTCTTCAGGGTGAAGTTTCTATCCCTGAAGCTTTCTTT. It specifies CASRPLQGEVSIPEAFF. Supplemented by reference TRBV5-1 and TRBJ1-1, the full variable domain reads KAGVTQTPRYLIKTRGQQVTLSCSPISGHRSVSWYQQTPGQGLQFLFEYFSETQRNKGNFPGRFSGRQFSNSRSEMNVSTLELGDSALYLCASRPLQGEVSIPEAFFGQGTRLTVV.

The chain joins TRBV6-1 to TRBJ1-2, with D possibly matching TRBD1 (5 bases). V lost 9 bases to trimming and J lost 2 bases, with 13 bases between them. Germline values: CDR1 MNHNS, CDR2 SASEGT. There are 13 residues in the CDR3. CDR3: CASRPGPNYGYTF. CDR3 nucleotides: TGTGCCAGTCGACCGGGACCCAACTATGGCTACACCTTC.

This clone is a singleton in its sample. The CDR3 here is CSVGLGGDGETQYF. In DNA form, the CDR3 reads TGCAGCGTTGGCTTAGGGGGTGACGGAGAGACCCAGTACTTC. The chain uses TRBV29-1 and TRBJ2-5; tentatively, D is TRBD1 (6 bases). Per germline, CDR1 SQVTM and CDR2 ANQGSEA. This CDR3 spans 14 amino acids. Trimming took 4 bases from V and 4 from J, leaving 16 bases between them.

The V gene is TRBV7-9, the J gene TRBJ2-1; the match to TRBD2 covers 7 bases. This CDR3 has 14 residues. J lost 2 bases, V lost 8 bases, and 6 bases had no gene match. Germline CDR1 SEHNR, CDR2 FQNEAQ (reference sequence). The DNA for the CDR3 is TGTGCCAGCGCCCACGGACTAGCCTACAATGAGCAGTTCTTC. Its protein product is CASAHGLAYNEQFF.

This clone has more than one count but fewer than ten. The rearrangement joins TRBV7-2 to TRBJ2-5; D is unresolved. Germline V gene data show CDR1 as SGHTA and CDR2 as FQGNSA. The V end was cut by 5 bases, the J end by 5 bases, with 18 bases between. This CDR3 spans 15 amino acids. Here the CDR3 DNA reads TGTGCCAGCAGCGGCCAGGAACCCCGGCCGGAGACCCAGTACTTC. Translation: CASSGQEPRPETQYF.

Written as DNA, the CDR3 is TGTGCCAGCAGCCCCCAGGGGGGGGGCGGGGCCAACGTCCTGACTTTC. It encodes CASSPQGGGGANVLTF. V gene TRBV7-9 combines with J gene TRBJ2-6, with D perhaps matching TRBD1 or TRBD2 (7 bases each). Deletions cut 5 bases from V and 4 bases from J, with 15 bases between. There are 16 residues in the CDR3. Germline loops: CDR1 SEHNR, CDR2 FQNEAQ (reference sequence).

This chain joins TRBV5-1 and TRBJ1-3; 7 nucleotides match TRBD1. With V trimmed by 4 bases and J by 2 bases, 3 bases remained unmatched. The CDR3 extends over 14 amino acids. Germline V gene data show CDR1 as SGHRS and CDR2 as YFSETQ. The CDR3 loop reads CASSDGQAGNTIYF. CDR3 DNA sequence: TGCGCCAGCAGCGATGGACAGGCTGGAAACACCATATATTTT.

The V gene is TRBV6-5, the J gene TRBJ1-1; no clear D gene. V shed 4 bases and J shed 2 bases, with 11 bases lying between them. Germline lookup yields CDR1 MNHEY and CDR2 SVGAGI. The CDR3 covers 14 residues. The CDR3 nucleotides read TGTGCCAGCAGTTCCCAGGCAACCAACACTGAAGCTTTCTTT. This codes for CASSSQATNTEAFF.

The chain carries TRBV29-1 and TRBJ1-2, with TRBD1 identical over 7 bases. CDR3 size: 12 residues. Germline CDR1 SQVTM, CDR2 ANQGSEA. V shed 6 bases and J 9 bases; nucleotides not matched to a gene: 10. CDR3 residues: CSVPRQGGRYTF. The CDR3 nucleotides read TGCAGCGTCCCGCGGCAGGGGGGCCGCTACACCTTC.

The CDR3 loop is CASERGGNTGELFF. The CDR3, as DNA: TGTGCCAGCGAGAGGGGGGGGAACACCGGGGAGCTGTTTTTT. The chain recombines TRBV11-3 with TRBJ2-2; possibly TRBD2 for D (7 bases). CDR3 length: 14 amino acids. CDR1 and CDR2 (germline): SGHNT, YENEEA. Trimming stripped 8 bases from V and 1 base from J, with 11 bases between. The whole variable domain, remainder taken from reference TRBV11-3 and TRBJ2-2, is EAGVVQSPRYKIIEKKQPVAFWCNPISGHNTLYWYLQNLGQGPELLIRYENEEAVDDSQLPKDRFSAERLKGVDSTLKIQPAELGDSAVYLCASERGGNTGELFFGEGSRLTVL.

The V gene is TRBV19, the J gene TRBJ1-1; TRBD1 agrees at 8 bases. The germline CDR1 and CDR2 sequences are LNHDA and SQIVND (reference sequence). V lost 5 bases and J lost 0; bases outside the gene matches: 11. CDR3 size: 17 residues. CDR3 sequence: CASSLRDRRGVNTEAFF. CDR3 sequence (DNA): TGTGCCAGTAGTCTCCGGGACAGGAGGGGGGTGAACACTGAAGCTTTCTTT.

The J gene is TRBJ2-5, the V gene TRBV13; D tentatively fits TRBD1 or TRBD2 (6 bases each). Germline loops: CDR1 PRHDT, CDR2 FYEKMQ (reference sequence). V lost 5 bases and J lost 0, with 16 bases in between. There are 16 residues in the CDR3. The CDR3 DNA is TGTGCCAGCAGCCGCGGATGGGGGGCGTACCAAGAGACCCAGTACTTC. Translation: CASSRGWGAYQETQYF.

The V and J genes are TRBV9 and TRBJ2-5; D gene uncertain. Germline CDR1 SGDLS, CDR2 YYNGEE. V dropped 0 bases and J dropped 5 bases, with 8 bases sitting between them. CDR3 length: 13 residues. CDR3 coding DNA: TGTGCCAGCAGCGTAGATTTGTTGGAGACCCAGTACTTC. This translates into CASSVDLLETQYF.

The V and J genes are TRBV9 and TRBJ2-7; TRBD1 matches 9 bases. The trim removed 0 bases at V and 5 bases at J, leaving 0 bases unmatched. The CDR3 has 13 amino acids. From germline, CDR1 is SGDLS and CDR2 YYNGEE. The CDR3, as DNA: TGTGCCAGCAGCGTAGGGACAGGGGACGAGCAGTACTTC. It is translated as CASSVGTGDEQYF.